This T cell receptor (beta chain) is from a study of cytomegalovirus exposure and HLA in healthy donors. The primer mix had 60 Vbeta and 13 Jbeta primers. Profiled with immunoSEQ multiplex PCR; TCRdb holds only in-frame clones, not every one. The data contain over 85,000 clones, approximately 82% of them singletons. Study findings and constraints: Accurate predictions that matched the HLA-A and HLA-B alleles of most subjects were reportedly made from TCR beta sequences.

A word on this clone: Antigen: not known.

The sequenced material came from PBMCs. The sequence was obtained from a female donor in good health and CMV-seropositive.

The CDR3: CATSKDRSSYNEQFF. CDR3 sequence (DNA): TGTGCCACCAGCAAGGACAGGAGCTCCTACAATGAGCAGTTCTTC. The V call is TRBV15, the J call TRBJ2-1, with 7 positions matching TRBD1. Germline CDR1 LNHNV, CDR2 YYDKDF (reference sequence). J lost 0 bases, V lost 4 bases, and 3 bases had no gene match. The CDR3 is made up of 15 amino acids.